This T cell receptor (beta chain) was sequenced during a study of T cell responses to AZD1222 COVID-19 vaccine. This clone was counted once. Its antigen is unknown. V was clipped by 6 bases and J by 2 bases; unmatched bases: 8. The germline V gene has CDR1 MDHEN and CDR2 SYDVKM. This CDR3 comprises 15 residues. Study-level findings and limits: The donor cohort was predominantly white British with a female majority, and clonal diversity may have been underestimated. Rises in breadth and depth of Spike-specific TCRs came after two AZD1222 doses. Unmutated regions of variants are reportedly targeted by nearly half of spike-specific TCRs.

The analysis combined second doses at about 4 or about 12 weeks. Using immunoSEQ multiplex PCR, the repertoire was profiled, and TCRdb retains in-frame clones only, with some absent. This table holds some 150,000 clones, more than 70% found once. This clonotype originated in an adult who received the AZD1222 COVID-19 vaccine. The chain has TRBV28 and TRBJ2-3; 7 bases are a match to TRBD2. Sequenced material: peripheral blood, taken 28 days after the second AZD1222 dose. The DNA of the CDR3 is TGTGCCAGCAGAAAGGGGCGGGGGTTCACAGATACGCAGTATTTT. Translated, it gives CASRKGRGFTDTQYF.